These 14 T cell receptor beta chains were all obtained from the same sample, sequenced in a study of identical twins. TCRdb reprocessed the 5' RACE reads via MiXCR and lists one record per CDR3 protein. The data hold hundreds of thousands of distinct CDR3 sequences, with 8.6% observed a single time. These data also featured in a second study, about yellow fever vaccine responses in identical twins.

Specimen: PBMCs. These receptors were obtained from a woman aged 18-35 years in good health.

The chain combines TRBV21-1 with TRBJ2-7; no DNA check was done on the table's D call, TRBD1. TRBV21-1 is recorded as a pseudogene. CDR3 size: 17 residues. CDR3 in DNA: TGTGCCAGCAGCAAAGAATCGGTTGGCGGACAGGGCTACGAGCAGTACTTC. The encoded protein is CASSKESVGGQGYEQYF.

This clonotype showed up many times. The chain couples TRBV18 to TRBJ1-5; D gene uncertain. The CDR3 runs to 15 residues. V was pared by 2 bases and J by 1 base, with 9 bases between. CDR1 KGHSH and CDR2 LQKENI come from the germline V gene. The CDR3 loop is CASSPSAGSNQPQHF. The CDR3 DNA is TGTGCCAGCTCACCATCTGCTGGGAGCAATCAGCCCCAGCATTTT. Full variable domain (missing parts from reference TRBV18 and TRBJ1-5): NAGVMQNPRHLVRRRGQEARLRCSPMKGHSHVYWYRQLPEEGLKFMVYLQKENIIDESGMPKERFSAEFPKEGPSILRIQQVVRGDSAAYFCASSPSAGSNQPQHFGDGTRLSIL.

In this sample, this clonotype turned up many times. The chain combines TRBV27 with TRBJ2-3; TRBD1 matches at 9 bases. V was clipped by 4 bases and J by 2 bases; unmatched bases: 10. The CDR3 runs to 17 residues. Germline V gene sequence: CDR1 MNHEY, CDR2 SMNVEV (reference sequence). The CDR3 DNA sequence: TGTGCCAGCAGTTCCCTTATCGGGACAGGGACCACAGATACGCAGTATTTT. It codes for CASSSLIGTGTTDTQYF.

The rearrangement links TRBV5-5 to TRBJ2-2; TRBD1 or TRBD2 may be the D gene (5 bases each). The CDR3 extends over 15 amino acids. Germline CDR1 and CDR2: SGHKS and YYEKEE (reference sequence). The V end lost 4 bases, the J end lost 4 bases, and 14 bases lay between the germline ends. CDR3 in amino acids: CASSLRDRGTGELFF. DNA of the CDR3: TGTGCCAGCAGCCTCCGGGACCGAGGCACCGGGGAGCTGTTTTTT.

This clonotype turned up a few times. J is TRBJ2-1 and V is TRBV6-4; 8 bases agree with TRBD2. This CDR3 has 13 amino acids. The trim removed 0 bases at V and 15 bases at J, leaving 7 bases unmatched. CDR1 is MRHNA, CDR2 SNTAGT, per germline. CDR3 in DNA: TGTGCCAGCAGTGACTCTCGAGCGGGGGAGGCGTTCTTC. It codes for CASSDSRAGEAFF.

This clonotype was observed a handful of times. The chain carries TRBV6-1 and TRBJ2-3; 7 nucleotides match TRBD1. The CDR3 covers 15 residues. Germline trimming cut 6 bases from V and 1 base from J; bases unmatched to any gene: 7. Germline V gene sequence: CDR1 MNHNS, CDR2 SASEGT. The CDR3 is CASSTTGDGTDTQYF. In DNA form, the CDR3 reads TGTGCCAGCAGCACTACAGGGGACGGCACAGATACGCAGTATTTT.

V gene TRBV4-3 combines with J gene TRBJ2-3; 8 positions match TRBD1. CDR3 size: 16 residues. Germline CDR1 and CDR2: LGHNA and YSLEER. Trimming at V came to 0 bases and at J to 2 bases, leaving 4 bases not matched to a gene. The chain's CDR3 is CASSQDRQGPTDTQYF. CDR3 nucleotide sequence: TGCGCCAGCAGCCAAGATCGACAGGGGCCCACAGATACGCAGTATTTT.

Only a few counts were recorded for this clonotype. V and J are TRBV6-5 and TRBJ2-7, with D perhaps being TRBD1 or TRBD2 (5 bases each). Trimming left V 0 bases short and J 2 bases short, with 11 bases between. This CDR3 contains 15 residues. Germline loops: CDR1 MNHEY, CDR2 SVGAGI. CDR3 in DNA: TGTGCCAGCAGTTACTCCGGGGACGGAACCTACGAGCAGTACTTC. Translated, it gives CASSYSGDGTYEQYF.

This clonotype turned up a few times. V is TRBV21-1 and J is TRBJ2-1; the table names TRBD1, a call not compared with the DNA. TRBV21-1 is a listed pseudogene. The CDR3 is made up of 12 amino acids. CDR3 in DNA: TGTGCCAGCAGCAAAACCCGGACCGAGCAGTTCTTC. Its protein product is CASSKTRTEQFF.

This clonotype was seen more than once but under ten times. V gene TRBV12-3 or TRBV12-4 combines with J gene TRBJ2-3; 8 positions agree with TRBD2. With V trimmed by 6 bases and J by 5 bases, 13 bases remained unmatched. There are 16 residues in the CDR3. CDR3: CASSGGAAGGLDTQYF. For the CDR3, the DNA is TGTGCCAGCAGCGGAGGCGCCGCGGGGGGACTAGATACGCAGTATTTT.

J is TRBJ2-5 and V is TRBV20-1; 7 nucleotides align to TRBD2. The CDR3 has 13 residues. The J segment lost 8 bases and the V segment lost 0 bases, leaving 6 bases of the junction unmatched. Germline V gene lookup returns CDR1 DFQATT and CDR2 SNEGSKA (reference sequence). As DNA, the CDR3 is TGCAGTGCTAGAGATAGTCTGACTAGCACCCAGTACTTC. Protein product: CSARDSLTSTQYF.

This clonotype turned up a few times. The chain recombines TRBV20-1 with TRBJ2-6; the match to TRBD2 covers 9 bases. Unmatched junction bases numbered 6, after V lost 0 bases and J lost 0 bases. CDR1 is DFQATT and CDR2 is SNEGSKA in the germline V gene (reference sequence). This CDR3 is 18 amino acids long. The DNA of the CDR3 is TGCAGTGCTAGAGATCGGCGCGGGGGGGGCTCTGGGGCCAACGTCCTGACTTTC. Its translation is CSARDRRGGGSGANVLTF.

The rearrangement uses TRBV15 and TRBJ2-3, with D maybe TRBD2 (5 bases). Germline V gene sequence: CDR1 LNHNV, CDR2 YYDKDF (reference sequence). The CDR3 is 16 residues long. The V and J ends lost 1 base and 5 bases respectively, with 16 bases between them. For the CDR3, the DNA is TGTGCCACCAGCAGAGGACTAACCAGTCCCGTAGATACGCAGTATTTT. Its protein is CATSRGLTSPVDTQYF.

At least ten counts were recorded for this clonotype. The CDR3 DNA follows: TGTGCCAGCAGCCTGACTAGCGGGGGAGCCCTCGCGTACTTC. Translated: CASSLTSGGALAYF. The chain employs TRBV3-1 and TRBJ2-7; TRBD2 aligns across 12 bases. The trim removed 4 bases at V and 12 bases at J, leaving 10 bases unmatched. This CDR3 is built from 14 residues. Per germline, CDR1 LGHDT and CDR2 YNNKEL (reference sequence).